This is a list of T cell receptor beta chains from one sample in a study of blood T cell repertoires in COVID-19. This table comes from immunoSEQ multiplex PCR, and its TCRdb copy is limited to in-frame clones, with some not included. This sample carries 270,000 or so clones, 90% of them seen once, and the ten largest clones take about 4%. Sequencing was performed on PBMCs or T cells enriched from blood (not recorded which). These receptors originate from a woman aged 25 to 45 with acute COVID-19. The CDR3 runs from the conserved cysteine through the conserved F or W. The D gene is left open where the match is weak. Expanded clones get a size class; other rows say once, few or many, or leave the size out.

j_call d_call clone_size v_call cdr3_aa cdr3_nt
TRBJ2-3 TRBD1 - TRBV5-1 CASSLGQGTTDTQYF TGCGCCAGCAGCTTGGGACAGGGGACCACAGATACGCAGTATTTT
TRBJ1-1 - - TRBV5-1 CASSSGFGNTEAFF TGCGCCAGCAGCTCCGGTTTTGGGAACACTGAAGCTTTCTTT
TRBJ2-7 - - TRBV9 CASSVSFSELMDEQYF TGTGCCAGCAGCGTATCCTTTAGCGAACTAATGGACGAGCAGTACTTC
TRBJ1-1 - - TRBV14 CASSQGWSDTEAFF TGTGCCAGCAGCCAGGGTTGGAGCGACACTGAAGCTTTCTTT
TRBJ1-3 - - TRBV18 CASSCYSGNTIYF TGTGCCAGCTCCTGCTACTCTGGAAACACCATATATTTT
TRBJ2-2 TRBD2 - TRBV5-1 CASRDRTSGSGELFF TGCGCCAGTCGTGACCGGACTAGCGGGAGCGGGGAGCTGTTTTTT
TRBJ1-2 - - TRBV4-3 CASSQDSQGHNYGYTF TGCGCCAGCAGCCAAGATTCACAGGGACACAACTATGGCTACACCTTC
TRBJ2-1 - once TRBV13 CASSPGEQLYNEQFF TGTGCCAGCAGCCCCGGGGAGCAGCTCTACAATGAGCAGTTCTTC
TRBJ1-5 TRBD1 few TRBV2 CASSESAGGGQPQHF TGTGCCAGCAGTGAATCGGCAGGGGGCGGTCAGCCCCAGCATTTT
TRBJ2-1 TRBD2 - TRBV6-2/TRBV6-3 CASSQGLAGGSYNEQFF TGTGCCAGCAGTCAGGGACTAGCGGGAGGGTCCTACAATGAGCAGTTCTTC
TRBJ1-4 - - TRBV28 CASSLAGVGEKLFF TGTGCCAGCAGTTTAGCCGGGGTGGGCGAAAAACTGTTTTTT
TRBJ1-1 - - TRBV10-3 CAIRDNAGLTEAFF TGTGCCATCAGGGACAACGCGGGGCTCACTGAAGCTTTCTTT
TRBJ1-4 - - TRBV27 CASSRSGEKLFF TGTGCCAGCAGTCGCTCGGGGGAAAAACTGTTTTTT
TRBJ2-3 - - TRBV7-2 CASSLGSGVGEDTQYF TGTGCCAGCAGCTTAGGTAGCGGCGTAGGCGAAGATACGCAGTATTTT
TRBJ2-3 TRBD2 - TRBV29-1 CSVETSGIADTQYF TGCAGCGTAGAGACTAGCGGGATAGCAGATACGCAGTATTTT
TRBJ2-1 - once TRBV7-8 CASSPRPSANYNEQFF TGTGCCAGCAGCCCAAGGCCTAGCGCCAACTACAATGAGCAGTTCTTC
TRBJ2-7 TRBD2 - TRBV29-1 CSVDLAGGPQQYF TGCAGCGTTGATTTAGCGGGAGGGCCACAGCAGTACTTC
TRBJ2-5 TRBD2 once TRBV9 CASSVGGTSVGETQYF TGTGCCAGCAGCGTAGGGGGGACTAGTGTGGGAGAGACCCAGTACTTC
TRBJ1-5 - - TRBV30 CAWSVQSRQPQHF TGTGCCTGGAGTGTACAAAGCAGGCAGCCCCAGCATTTT
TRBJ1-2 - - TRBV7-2 CASSLNRDIPYGYTF TGTGCCAGCAGCCTCAACCGGGACATCCCCTATGGCTACACCTTC
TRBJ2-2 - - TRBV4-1 CASSQPRGYSGKNTGELFF TGCGCCAGCAGCCAACCCCGAGGGTATAGCGGTAAAAACACCGGGGAGCTGTTTTTT
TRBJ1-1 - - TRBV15 CATSITSTGMNTEAFF TGTGCCACCAGCATAACCTCTACAGGTATGAACACTGAAGCTTTCTTT
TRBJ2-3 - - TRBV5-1 CASSGGSGTDTQYF TGCGCCAGCAGTGGGGGCTCGGGCACAGATACGCAGTATTTT
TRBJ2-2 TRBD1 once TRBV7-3 CASSSGGQGYTGELFF TGTGCCAGCAGCTCCGGGGGACAGGGATACACCGGGGAGCTGTTTTTT
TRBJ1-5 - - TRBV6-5 CASRDGVGRQPQHF TGTGCCAGCAGGGACGGGGTAGGCCGTCAGCCCCAGCATTTT
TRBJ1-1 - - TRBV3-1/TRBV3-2 CASSQVNRDAEAFF TGTGCCAGCAGCCAAGTTAACAGGGATGCTGAAGCTTTCTTT
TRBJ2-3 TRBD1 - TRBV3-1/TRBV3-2 CASSHTGVTDTQYF TGTGCCAGCAGCCATACAGGGGTCACAGATACGCAGTATTTT
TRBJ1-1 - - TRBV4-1 CASSQDPFNTEAFF TGCGCCAGCAGCCAAGATCCCTTTAACACTGAAGCTTTCTTT
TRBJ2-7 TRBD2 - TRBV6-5 CASQLGLADGYEQYF TGTGCCAGCCAATTGGGACTAGCGGACGGATACGAGCAGTACTTC
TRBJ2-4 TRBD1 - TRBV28 CASSGTGTDLKNIQYF TGTGCCAGCAGTGGGACCGGGACAGACCTGAAAAACATTCAGTACTTC
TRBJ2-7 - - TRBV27 CASSPPAILQDEQYF TGTGCCAGCAGTCCGCCCGCGATCCTGCAAGACGAGCAGTACTTC
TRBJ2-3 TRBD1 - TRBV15 CATSRETGGRLDTQYF TGTGCCACCAGCAGAGAGACAGGGGGAAGATTAGATACGCAGTATTTT
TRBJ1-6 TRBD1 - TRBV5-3 CARSPEGQGAVGLYNSPLHF TGTGCCAGAAGCCCGGAGGGACAGGGGGCGGTAGGGCTCTATAATTCACCCCTCCACTTT
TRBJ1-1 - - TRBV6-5 CASSNPGPNTEAFF TGTGCCAGCAGTAATCCAGGCCCGAACACTGAAGCTTTCTTT
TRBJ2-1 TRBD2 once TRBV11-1 CASSFGTSNHNEQFF TGTGCCAGCAGCTTTGGGACTAGCAACCACAATGAGCAGTTCTTC
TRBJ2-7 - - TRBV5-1 CASSIGTSLLTYEQYF TGCGCCAGCAGCATAGGGACTTCCCTCCTAACCTACGAGCAGTACTTC
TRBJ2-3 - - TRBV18 CASSPPSDTQYF TGTGCCAGCTCACCACCGTCGGATACGCAGTATTTT
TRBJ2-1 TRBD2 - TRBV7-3 CASSLSPGLAGYNEQFF TGTGCCAGCAGCTTATCACCGGGACTAGCGGGATACAATGAGCAGTTCTTC
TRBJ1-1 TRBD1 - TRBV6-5 CASRSEGAGGTEAFF TGTGCCAGCAGATCCGAGGGGGCCGGGGGCACTGAAGCTTTCTTT
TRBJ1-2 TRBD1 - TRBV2 CASRKTGDYGYTF TGTGCCAGCCGGAAGACAGGGGACTATGGCTACACCTTC
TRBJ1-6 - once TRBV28 CASIDTRVYYNSPLHF TGTGCCAGCATCGACACAAGAGTATACTATAATTCACCCCTCCACTTT
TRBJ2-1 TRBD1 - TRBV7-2 CASSPGDRGRGFNEQFF TGTGCCAGCAGCCCGGGGGACAGGGGGCGAGGGTTTAATGAGCAGTTCTTC
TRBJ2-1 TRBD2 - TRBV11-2 CASSLGSGLAYVQFF TGTGCCAGCAGCTTAGGTTCGGGACTAGCGTACGTGCAGTTCTTC
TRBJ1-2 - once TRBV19 CASSTRPGEPNYGYTF TGTGCCAGTAGTACTCGGCCGGGTGAACCTAACTATGGCTACACCTTC
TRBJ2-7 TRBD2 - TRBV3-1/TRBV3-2 CASSQLAGLYEQYF TGTGCCAGCAGCCAACTAGCGGGACTTTACGAGCAGTACTTC
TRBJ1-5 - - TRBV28 CASRTAPSGLSNQPQHF TGTGCCAGCAGGACGGCCCCATCAGGGTTGAGCAATCAGCCCCAGCATTTT
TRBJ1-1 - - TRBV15 CATSRDYNTEAFF TGTGCCACCAGCAGAGACTATAACACTGAAGCTTTCTTT
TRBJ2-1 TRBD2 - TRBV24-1 CATSGKPGLAGTNEQFF TGTGCCACCAGTGGTAAACCGGGACTAGCGGGGACCAATGAGCAGTTCTTC
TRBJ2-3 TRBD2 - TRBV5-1 CASSPGEAGGNTQYF TGCGCCAGCAGCCCCGGTGAAGCGGGAGGAAATACGCAGTATTTT
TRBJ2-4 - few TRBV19 CASIAAIAKNIQYF TGTGCCAGTATTGCGGCCATAGCCAAAAACATTCAGTACTTC
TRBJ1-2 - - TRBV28 CASSLQSGYGYTF TGTGCCAGCAGTTTGCAGTCGGGGTACGGCTACACCTTC
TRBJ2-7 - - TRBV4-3 CASSQDRTETYEQYF TGCGCCAGCAGCCAAGATCGAACAGAAACCTACGAGCAGTACTTC
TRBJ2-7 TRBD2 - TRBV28 CASRLAGSSYEQYF TGTGCCAGCAGGCTAGCGGGGAGCTCCTACGAGCAGTACTTC